One and the same sample provided the 2 T cell receptor beta chains below, sequenced in a study of blood T cell repertoires in COVID-19. Generated by immunoSEQ multiplex PCR, the TCRdb table keeps only in-frame clones and is missing some. The sample includes around 210,000 clones, around 88% seen only once; the top ten take roughly 1.5%. Source material: peripheral blood. These receptors came from a man younger than 30 with active or convalescent COVID-19.

The chain has TRBV7-2 and TRBJ1-2; D may be TRBD1 (5 bases). CDR3 length: 14 residues. The germline CDR1 and CDR2 sequences are SGHTA and FQGNSA. V was cut by 5 bases and J by 0 bases, with 10 bases left in between. The CDR3 is CASSPGVTNYGYTF. Written as DNA, the CDR3 is TGTGCCAGCAGCCCGGGGGTAACTAACTATGGCTACACCTTC.

The chain carries TRBV30 and TRBJ2-2; 8 bases match TRBD2. CDR3 size: 16 residues. Germline V gene sequence: CDR1 GTSNPN, CDR2 SVGIG (reference sequence). The ends lost 6 bases at V and 5 bases at J; junction bases unmatched: 14. The CDR3 nucleotides are TGTGCCTGCCGGAAGCGGGAGCGTAGGAGTACCGGGGAGCTGTTTTTT. Protein: CACRKRERRSTGELFF.